A single TCR beta chain is shown here with its context. Its antigen is unidentified. Investigators prepared the TCR beta libraries by applying iRepertoire HTBI primers and Arm-PCR of CDR3 regions. Authors' methods: Overall, samples carried some 67 TRBV and 14 TRBJ segments. TCRdb redid the calling of the multiplex PCR reads with MiXCR, one entry per CDR3 protein. The V and J calls shown here were made by TCRdb, not taken from the authors' results. Of about 310,000 distinct CDR3 sequences in the sample, around 21% were seen once. This record comes from a study of regulatory T cells in long-lasting Graves disease. Study in general: Those with persistent Graves' disease had received antithyroid drugs for over 5 years with positive TSH receptor antibodies. Study observations and caveats: Sample size was small, which may have lowered accuracy.

Time point defined: persistent/refractory GD, antithyroid drugs over 5 years with positive TRAb. From PBMCs, RNA was extracted and then used to make the TCR library. V was shortened by 4 bases and J by 4 bases, with 11 bases between the two germline ends. This CDR3 spans 14 amino acids. CDR1 and CDR2 from the germline V gene are MNHEY and SVGEGT. Sequenced here: peripheral blood mononuclear cells (PBMCs), sampled when the disease was refractory, from a patient treated with antithyroid drugs. The sequence was collected from a female donor with Graves disease. The chain employs TRBV6-2 or TRBV6-3 and TRBJ2-1; D uncertain. CDR3 sequence reads: CASSLDGPYNEQFF. In DNA, the CDR3 is TGTGCCAGCAGTTTAGACGGGCCTTACAATGAGCAGTTCTTC.